This TCR beta chain was documented in a study of cytomegalovirus exposure and HLA in healthy donors. Study summary: Falling in the Caucasian-associated ancestry cluster were 81% of approximately 400 genotyped donors. Study results and limitations: Presence/absence comparisons presumed near-even sequencing depth among donors. The authors confirmed in vitro that a few CMV-associated chains were specific for CMV antigens. A link between a missense DCLRE1C variant and TCR beta V- and J-gene trimming emerged from a later analysis.

PCR was performed using 60 Vbeta and 13 Jbeta primers. This table comes from immunoSEQ multiplex PCR, and its TCRdb copy is limited to in-frame clones, with some not included. In all, the sample yields roughly 120,000 clones. CDR3 length: 15 residues. V lost 5 bases to trimming and J lost 3 bases, with 11 bases between them. Germline CDR1 ENHRY, CDR2 SYGVKD. About this clone itself: Its antigen is unknown.

The chain has TRBV10-3 and TRBJ2-6; the D is unclear. Sequencing was carried out using PBMCs. This clonotype originated in a man aged 30-40 years in good health and CMV-seronegative. As DNA, the CDR3 is TGTGCCATCAGTCAAACTGATAGTGGGGCCAACGTCCTGACTTTC. Residues: CAISQTDSGANVLTF.